These 30 T cell receptor beta chains were sequenced from one sample in a study of T cells after yellow fever vaccination. TCRdb re-analysed the 5' RACE reads in MiXCR, keeping a single row per CDR3 protein. The data hold some 350,000 distinct CDR3 sequences, with roughly 6.2% observed a single time. This material consisted of PBMCs, taken 5 days after the yellow fever booster vaccination. Every receptor here comes from a man aged 30 to 39 who received the YFV17D yellow fever vaccine.

Many counts were recorded for this clonotype. The chain couples TRBV12-3 or TRBV12-4 to TRBJ1-2; D unresolved. The V gene lost 3 bases and the J gene lost 4 bases, with 0 bases spanning the gap. The CDR3 contains 10 residues. Here the CDR3 DNA reads TGTGCCAGCAGTTTCTATGGCTACACCTTC. Protein: CASSFYGYTF.

The chain is built from TRBV7-2 and TRBJ2-1; D call uncertain. The V gene lost 1 base and the J gene lost 4 bases, with 14 bases spanning the gap. The CDR3 extends over 16 amino acids. Germline CDR1 and CDR2: SGHTA and FQGNSA. The CDR3 reads CASSLVAGSKYNEQFF. Here the CDR3 DNA reads TGTGCCAGCAGCTTAGTAGCAGGTTCTAAATACAATGAGCAGTTCTTC.

The chain couples TRBV20-1 to TRBJ2-7, with 10 positions matching TRBD1. The V gene's germline CDR1 is DFQATT and CDR2 SNEGSKA (reference sequence). V gave up 1 base and J gave up 1 base; unmatched junction bases: 7. The CDR3 extends over 16 amino acids. CDR3 DNA: TGCAGTGCTAGAGGCGTCCGGGACAGGGGTTCCTACGAGCAGTACTTC. Amino acids: CSARGVRDRGSYEQYF.

The chain employs TRBV20-1 and TRBJ2-7, with 13 bases lining up with TRBD2. V was clipped by 6 bases and J by 0 bases; unmatched bases: 11. The CDR3 has 17 residues. CDR1 is DFQATT, CDR2 SNEGSKA, per germline (reference sequence). CDR3 bases: TGCAGTGCCTCAAGACTAGCGGGAGGCCCCAGCTCCTACGAGCAGTACTTC. This codes for CSASRLAGGPSSYEQYF.

The genes are TRBV3-1 and TRBJ2-7; D not resolved. The V end lost 5 bases, the J end lost 0 bases, and 8 bases lay between the germline ends. Per germline, CDR1 LGHDT and CDR2 YNNKEL (reference sequence). The CDR3 covers 13 residues. The DNA for the CDR3 is TGTGCCAGCAGCGCGGACGACTCCTACGAGCAGTACTTC. Amino acids: CASSADDSYEQYF.

There are many counts of this clonotype. This chain uses TRBV20-1 with TRBJ2-7; D is unresolved. The CDR3 totals 11 residues. V gave up 4 bases and J gave up 4 bases, with 8 bases separating them. The V gene's germline CDR1 is DFQATT and CDR2 SNEGSKA (reference sequence). The CDR3, as DNA: TGCAGTGCTATCGCAGGTTACGAGCAGTACTTC. It yields the protein CSAIAGYEQYF.

This clonotype was detected a few times. The chain couples TRBV29-1 to TRBJ2-5, with D possibly TRBD1 on 5 matching bases. The CDR3 consists of 13 residues. The germline CDR1 and CDR2 sequences are SQVTM and ANQGSEA. V lost 5 bases, J lost 7 bases, and 17 bases lay in between. CDR3 region: CSVLDSPRGTQYF. The CDR3 DNA is TGCAGCGTTTTAGACAGCCCCAGAGGGACCCAGTACTTC. Supplemented by reference TRBV29-1 and TRBJ2-5, the full variable domain reads SAVISQKPSRDICQRGTSLTIQCQVDSQVTMMFWYRQQPGQSLTLIATANQGSEATYESGFVIDKFPISRPNLTFSTLTVSNMSPEDSSIYLCSVLDSPRGTQYFGPGTRLLVL.

The CDR3 DNA is TGTGCCAGCAGTGAAGATGTGTACAATGAGCAGTTCTTC. Translating gives CASSEDVYNEQFF. This chain uses TRBV2 with TRBJ2-1; D is unclear. The V and J ends lost 1 base and 4 bases respectively, with 5 bases between them. CDR1 SNHLY and CDR2 FYNNEI come from the germline V gene. CDR3 length equals 13 residues. The variable domain in full, with the rest retrieved from reference TRBV2 and TRBJ2-1, is EPEVTQTPSHQVTQMGQEVILRCVPISNHLYFYWYRQILGQKVEFLVSFYNNEISEKSEIFDDQFSVERPDGSNFTLKIRSTKLEDSAMYFCASSEDVYNEQFFGPGTRLTVL.

With regard to this clonotype: This clone may be a read error of a much larger clone one base away. The CDR3 here is CAISVGSGAVPSSYEQYF. Written as DNA, the CDR3 is TGTGCCATCAGTGTGGGAAGCGGAGCGGTGCCAAGCTCCTACGAGCAGTACTTC. J is TRBJ2-7 and V is TRBV10-3, with a possible D match to TRBD2 (5 bases). CDR1 and CDR2 (germline): ENHRY, SYGVKD. This CDR3 spans 18 amino acids. Trimming shortened V by 4 bases and J by 0 bases, and 22 bases separated the two germline ends.

The chain combines TRBV20-1 with TRBJ2-1, with a weak D call TRBD2 (6 bases). CDR1 is DFQATT and CDR2 is SNEGSKA in the germline V gene (reference sequence). The CDR3 contains 15 residues. Between the trimmed V and J ends, which lost 0 bases and 7 bases, there was a span of 16 bases. Here the CDR3 reads CSARDWTNGRNEQFF. CDR3 DNA sequence: TGCAGTGCTAGAGATTGGACAAATGGGAGGAATGAGCAGTTCTTC.

This chain uses TRBV4-3 with TRBJ2-7; a weak D match, TRBD1 (6 bases). Germline V CDR1 and CDR2: LGHNA, YSLEER. Trimming removed 0 bases at V and 3 bases at J, with 15 bases between. The CDR3 loop spans 16 amino acids. The CDR3 DNA follows: TGCGCCAGCAGCCAAGAGCGCGCAGGGGCCTTCTACGAGCAGTACTTC. It codes for CASSQERAGAFYEQYF.

This clonotype showed up many times. CDR3 sequence: CASSYLKRRETQYF. The CDR3 DNA sequence: TGTGCCAGCAGTTACCTCAAGAGGAGAGAGACCCAGTACTTC. The chain employs TRBV6-5 and TRBJ2-5; the D is unclear. The CDR3 contains 14 residues. The ends were cut back, 2 bases at V and 4 bases at J, with 11 bases in the middle. Germline V gene data show CDR1 as MNHEY and CDR2 as SVGAGI.

The V call is TRBV4-3, the J call TRBJ1-1; D is ambiguous. With 0 bases removed from V and 0 bases from J, the gap between germline ends came to 14 bases. Germline V gene lookup returns CDR1 LGHNA and CDR2 YSLEER. The CDR3 covers 17 residues. This chain's CDR3 is CASSQDLWEGMNTEAFF. CDR3 sequence (DNA): TGCGCCAGCAGCCAAGATCTATGGGAGGGAATGAACACTGAAGCTTTCTTT.

This clonotype was seen at least ten times. The chain uses TRBV13 and TRBJ2-4; TRBD2 agrees at 11 bases. The CDR3 spans 19 residues. Germline CDR1 PRHDT, CDR2 FYEKMQ (reference sequence). Trimming took 1 base from V and 1 from J; bases not matched to a gene: 9. The CDR3 sequence is CASSLVAGGLKVAKNIQYF. The CDR3 DNA follows: TGTGCCAGCAGCTTAGTAGCGGGAGGGTTGAAGGTTGCCAAAAACATTCAGTACTTC.

The table lists this clonotype with a few counts. The rearrangement links TRBV7-3 to TRBJ2-2; D unresolved. Germline assignment: CDR1 SGHTA and CDR2 FQGTGA. Trimming pared 1 base from V and 2 bases from J, leaving 8 bases between. This CDR3 has 15 amino acids. The CDR3 is CASSLRNGNTGELFF. The CDR3 region has the DNA TGTGCCAGCAGCTTAAGGAATGGAAACACCGGGGAGCTGTTTTTT.

The sample holds many counts of this clonotype. The chain joins TRBV5-1 to TRBJ2-1, with 14 bases lining up with TRBD2. The CDR3 consists of 18 residues. CDR1 SGHRS and CDR2 YFSETQ come from the germline V gene. V lost 4 bases and J lost 7; bases outside the gene matches: 13. This CDR3 reads CASSPKSGTSGSRNEQFF. CDR3 nucleotides: TGCGCCAGCAGCCCGAAATCCGGGACTAGCGGGAGTCGTAATGAGCAGTTCTTC.

The V call is TRBV7-2, the J call TRBJ2-7, with unresolved D. The length of the CDR3 is 15 residues. V was shortened by 5 bases and J by 1 base, with 15 bases between the two germline ends. Germline V lookup: CDR1 SGHTA, CDR2 FQGNSA. CDR3 DNA: TGTGCCAGCAGCCCAGACGGAGACGGATCCTACGAGCAGTACTTC. Encoded protein: CASSPDGDGSYEQYF.

This clonotype was observed at least ten times. This rearrangement joins TRBV7-3 to TRBJ2-1; no definite D call. Germline CDR1 is SGHTA and CDR2 is FQGTGA. The CDR3 loop spans 13 amino acids. The V and J ends lost 4 bases and 5 bases respectively, with 9 bases between them. The CDR3 here is CASSSNRDNEQFF. CDR3 bases: TGTGCCAGCAGCTCAAACAGAGACAATGAGCAGTTCTTC.

The chain links TRBV5-1 to TRBJ2-1; D tentatively reads TRBD1 or TRBD2 (5 bases each). Per the germline V gene, CDR1 is SGHRS and CDR2 is YFSETQ. V was pared by 3 bases and J by 10 bases, with 20 bases between. The CDR3 is 15 residues long. The CDR3 DNA reads TGCGCCAGCAGCTCGGGACCCGACCTAGGAACCGAGCAGTTCTTC. Encoded protein: CASSSGPDLGTEQFF.

The sample holds many counts of this clonotype. V usage is TRBV12-3 or TRBV12-4 and J usage is TRBJ2-7; no clear D. The CDR3 runs 13 residues. Trimming shortened V by 10 bases and J by 0 bases, and 13 bases separated the two germline ends. The CDR3 DNA follows: TGTGCCACCCACCCGGACGGCTCCTACGAGCAGTACTTC. Translation: CATHPDGSYEQYF.

The rearrangement uses TRBV24-1 and TRBJ2-1; 7 bases are a match to TRBD2. The V and J ends lost 7 bases and 4 bases, in that order; junction bases with no gene match: 9. Germline V lookup: CDR1 KGHDR, CDR2 SFDVKD. The CDR3 has 15 residues. The CDR3 DNA sequence: TGTGCCACCAGGGGGGACGGGGGGATTTACAATGAGCAGTTCTTC. This encodes CATRGDGGIYNEQFF.

This clonotype was detected a few times. The V call is TRBV5-8, the J call TRBJ2-1; no clear D. V lost 3 bases to trimming and J lost 4 bases, with 11 bases between them. The CDR3 loop spans 14 amino acids. Germline CDR1 reads SGHTS; CDR2 reads YDEGEE. The CDR3 region is CASSSVPTYNEQFF. CDR3 bases: TGTGCCAGCAGCTCCGTACCGACTTACAATGAGCAGTTCTTC.

This clonotype was observed a few times. The chain recombines TRBV11-2 with TRBJ1-4; D uncertain. Trimming cost V 5 bases and J 0 bases, with 13 bases left between them. The CDR3 spans 16 residues. In germline, CDR1 is SGHAT, CDR2 FQNNGV. The CDR3 reads CASSTTVQSTNEKLFF. CDR3 DNA sequence: TGTGCCAGCAGCACTACGGTTCAGTCAACTAATGAAAAACTGTTTTTT.

The J gene is TRBJ2-7, the V gene TRBV10-3; D might be TRBD2 (5 bases). From germline, CDR1 is ENHRY and CDR2 SYGVKD. The CDR3 totals 17 residues. Trimming removed 3 bases from V and 4 bases from J, with 22 bases in between. CDR3 bases: TGTGCCATCAGTGATCTACCCGCTAGCAGGTACTCATACGAGCAGTACTTC. Translated: CAISDLPASRYSYEQYF.

This clonotype was seen many times. The chain couples TRBV28 to TRBJ2-2; 8 bases agree with TRBD2. The CDR3 has 15 amino acids. Germline assignment: CDR1 MDHEN and CDR2 SYDVKM. V gave up 4 bases and J gave up 6 bases; unmatched junction bases: 7. DNA for the CDR3: TGTGCCAGCAGTTATCCCGGGACTAGAGCCGGGGAGCTGTTTTTT. Translation gives CASSYPGTRAGELFF. Supplemented by reference TRBV28 and TRBJ2-2, the full variable domain reads DVKVTQSSRYLVKRTGEKVFLECVQDMDHENMFWYRQDPGLGLRLIYFSYDVKMKEKGDIPEGYSVSREKKERFSLILESASTNQTSMYLCASSYPGTRAGELFFGEGSRLTVL.

Many counts were recorded for this clonotype. The genes are TRBV19 and TRBJ2-3; 10 bases are a match to TRBD2. CDR1 and CDR2 from the germline V gene are LNHDA and SQIVND (reference sequence). After removal of 11 bases from V and 5 bases from J, the junction contained 7 bases not matched to a gene. The CDR3 is 13 amino acids. Written as DNA, the CDR3 is TGTGCCTCCAGCGGGAGGGCCGAAGATACGCAGTATTTT. Amino acid sequence: CASSGRAEDTQYF.

The CDR3 nucleotides are TGTGCCAGCAGCCCCCGGGGGGGCTCGGAGCAGTACTTC. Translated: CASSPRGGSEQYF. The gene calls are TRBV5-4 and TRBJ2-7, with TRBD2 identical over 8 bases. CDR1 SGHNT and CDR2 YYREEE come from the germline V gene (reference sequence). There are 13 residues in the CDR3. The ends lost 4 bases at V and 7 bases at J; junction bases unmatched: 7.

This clonotype was seen many times. One end of the junction fails to match germline, which may point to a read error. This rearrangement joins TRBV5-1 to TRBJ2-1; the D gene is possibly TRBD2 (6 bases). Germline V gene sequence: CDR1 SGHRS, CDR2 YFSETQ. The CDR3 contains 15 residues. The DNA for the CDR3 is TGTGCCAGCAGCTTGGTTAGCGGTTCCTACAATGAGCAGTTCTTC. Translated, it gives CASSLVSGSYNEQFF.

This clonotype appeared a few times. The chain carries TRBV7-9 and TRBJ2-6; D is unclear. V was cut by 2 bases and J by 0 bases, with 8 bases left in between. The CDR3 length is 16 residues. From germline, CDR1 is SEHNR and CDR2 FQNEAQ (reference sequence). The DNA for the CDR3 is TGTGCCAGCAGCTTACCGAAGTACTCTGGGGCCAACGTCCTGACTTTC. This encodes CASSLPKYSGANVLTF.

The rearrangement links TRBV15 to TRBJ2-5, with D possibly being TRBD1 (6 bases). Trimming removed 0 bases at V and 8 bases at J, with 10 bases between. The CDR3 runs 13 residues. Germline CDR1 LNHNV, CDR2 YYDKDF (reference sequence). CDR3 bases: TGTGCCACCAGCAGAGATAAACAGGGTACCCAGTACTTC. Translating gives CATSRDKQGTQYF.